Shown below are 22 T cell receptor beta chains from a single sample sequenced in a study of blood T cell repertoires in COVID-19 (dated by TCRdb to 2018 to 2021). The library was prepared using the immunoSEQ multiplex PCR assay. TCRdb's version of the immuneACCESS table is confined to in-frame rearrangements and falls short of the full clone set. An unresolved V gene accounts for under half of the shortfall where checked; the remainder is of unknown origin. The sample contains about 380,000 clones, 70% to 85% of them found a single time. The ten largest clones take up under 1.2% of the sample. Sequencing was performed on peripheral blood. The source is a human donor with acute or convalescent COVID-19. The donor label of this sample is uncertain.

The chain uses TRBV6-1 and TRBJ1-1, with D possibly being TRBD1 (5 bases). Germline CDR1 MNHNS, CDR2 SASEGT. This CDR3 has 15 residues. Trimming cost V 0 bases and J 5 bases, with 13 bases left between them. CDR3 sequence (DNA): TGTGCCAGCAGTGAAGCGCTCGGGGGAAGAACTGAAGCTTTCTTT. Translating it yields CASSEALGGRTEAFF.

This rearrangement joins TRBV10-3 to TRBJ2-1, with 10 bases matching TRBD2. The CDR3 sequence is 16 residues long. Germline trimming cut 2 bases from V and 6 bases from J; bases unmatched to any gene: 7. The germline V gene encodes CDR1 ENHRY and CDR2 SYGVKD. The CDR3 bases are TGTGCCATCAGTGAGGAGCCTAGCGGGAGCGGCAATGAGCAGTTCTTC. Protein sequence: CAISEEPSGSGNEQFF.

This clone was seen a few times. The rearrangement joins TRBV5-6 to TRBJ2-1, with D maybe TRBD2 (5 bases). V gave up 1 base and J gave up 4 bases, with 9 bases separating them. The CDR3 has 14 residues. Germline values: CDR1 SGHDT, CDR2 YYEEEE. CDR3 residues: CASSLSSHYNEQFF. DNA for the CDR3: TGTGCCAGCAGCTTGTCTAGCCATTACAATGAGCAGTTCTTC. Full variable domain (rest looked up from reference TRBV5-6 and TRBJ2-1): DAGVTQSPTHLIKTRGQQVTLRCSPKSGHDTVSWYQQALGQGPQFIFQYYEEEERQRGNFPDRFSGHQFPNYSSELNVNALLLGDSALYLCASSLSSHYNEQFFGPGTRLTVL.

The CDR3 DNA sequence: TGTGCCAGCAGTGAAGACCAGGCGGGGATAGAGGACACTGAAGCTTTCTTT. As protein: CASSEDQAGIEDTEAFF. The chain carries TRBV6-1 and TRBJ1-1; D gene uncertain. Germline V gene data show CDR1 as MNHNS and CDR2 as SASEGT. This CDR3 region has 17 residues. V was cut by 1 base and J by 3 bases, with 18 bases left in between.

This rearrangement joins TRBV3-1 (or the pseudogene TRBV3-2) to TRBJ1-4, with D unclear. Looked up from germline, CDR1 is LGHDT and CDR2 is YNNKEL (reference sequence). The length of the CDR3 is 14 residues. Trimming cost V 2 bases and J 8 bases, with 12 bases left between them. DNA for the CDR3: TGTGCCAGCAGCCAACGGGGAGTAGGGGAAAAACTGTTTTTT. Amino acid sequence: CASSQRGVGEKLFF.

This clone was seen only a few times. V is TRBV5-4 and J is TRBJ2-1, with D perhaps TRBD1 (5 bases). CDR1 is SGHNT, CDR2 YYREEE, per germline (reference sequence). The length of the CDR3 is 12 residues. The V end was cut by 2 bases, the J end by 6 bases, with 6 bases between. Here the CDR3 reads CASSFQGNEQFF. The CDR3 nucleotides read TGTGCCAGCAGCTTTCAGGGCAATGAGCAGTTCTTC.

The rearrangement joins TRBV3-1 (or the pseudogene TRBV3-2) to TRBJ1-1; 7 bases are a match to TRBD1. Germline lookup yields CDR1 LGHDT and CDR2 YNNKEL (reference sequence). The CDR3 is made up of 15 amino acids. Trimming cost V 4 bases and J 6 bases; bases outside gene matches: 11. The CDR3 loop reads CASSLWGVQGAEAFF. CDR3 nucleotides: TGTGCCAGCAGCCTTTGGGGAGTTCAGGGGGCTGAAGCTTTCTTT.

The chain joins TRBV6-5 to TRBJ1-1; maybe TRBD1 (6 bases). The CDR3 length is 15 residues. V shed 2 bases and J shed 1 base, with 11 bases lying between them. The germline gives CDR1 MNHEY, CDR2 SVGAGI. CDR3 protein: CASSYTGSTNTEAFF. The DNA for the CDR3 is TGTGCCAGCAGTTACACAGGGTCGACGAACACTGAAGCTTTCTTT.

The chain is built from TRBV5-4 and TRBJ2-3, with D possibly matching TRBD1 (6 bases). The CDR3 loop spans 16 amino acids. Germline V gene lookup returns CDR1 SGHNT and CDR2 YYREEE (reference sequence). V was shortened by 5 bases and J by 0 bases, with 16 bases between the two germline ends. The CDR3 reads CASSFTGFTSTDTQYF. In DNA form, the CDR3 reads TGTGCCAGCAGTTTTACAGGGTTTACTAGCACAGATACGCAGTATTTT.

This clone has a handful of counts. The chain has TRBV7-8 and TRBJ2-1; D perhaps matches TRBD2 (7 bases). Germline assignment: CDR1 SGHVS and CDR2 FQNEAQ. V was pared by 1 base and J by 6 bases, with 16 bases between. This CDR3 contains 16 residues. CDR3 loop: CASSLVGGRMANEQFF. The CDR3 region has the DNA TGTGCCAGCAGCTTAGTGGGGGGGCGAATGGCCAATGAGCAGTTCTTC.

The chain carries TRBV19 and TRBJ2-1; 10 nucleotides agree with TRBD2. This CDR3 is 17 amino acids long. With V trimmed by 1 base and J by 4 bases, 7 bases remained unmatched. The V gene's germline CDR1 is LNHDA and CDR2 SQIVND (reference sequence). CDR3 nucleotide sequence: TGTGCCAGTAGTATAGTTGCTAGCGGGAGCGGATACAATGAGCAGTTCTTC. Amino acids: CASSIVASGSGYNEQFF.

In its sample, this clone was seen many times. The chain carries TRBV6-1 and TRBJ1-1, with 8 bases fitting TRBD1. From germline, CDR1 is MNHNS and CDR2 SASEGT. V gave up 3 bases and J gave up 1 base; unmatched junction bases: 1. The CDR3 covers 14 residues. The CDR3 sequence is CASSETGENTEAFF. As DNA, the CDR3 is TGTGCCAGCAGTGAGACAGGGGAGAACACTGAAGCTTTCTTT.

This clone was observed a handful of times. The J gene is TRBJ2-3, the V gene TRBV5-1; the match to TRBD2 covers 14 bases. Germline-derived CDR1 and CDR2 are SGHRS and YFSETQ. CDR3 length equals 17 residues. Germline trimming cut 1 base from V and 0 bases from J; bases unmatched to any gene: 1. The CDR3 DNA follows: TGCGCCAGCAGCTTGTGGACTAGCGGGGGGAGCACAGATACGCAGTATTTT. This translates into CASSLWTSGGSTDTQYF.

V gene TRBV2 combines with J gene TRBJ1-6; no reliable D call. CDR3 length: 18 amino acids. Between the trimmed V and J ends, which lost 7 bases and 0 bases, there was a span of 19 bases. CDR1 and CDR2 from the germline V gene are SNHLY and FYNNEI. CDR3 residues: CASTRFDIASSYNSPLHF. The CDR3 DNA sequence: TGTGCCAGCACACGCTTCGACATCGCGAGCTCCTATAATTCACCCCTCCACTTT.

In its sample, this clone was seen once. V and J are TRBV28 and TRBJ1-2; D unclear. The V end was cut by 7 bases, the J end by 9 bases, with 12 bases between. Germline V CDR1 and CDR2: MDHEN, SYDVKM. The CDR3 extends over 11 amino acids. In DNA, the CDR3 is TGTGCCAGCACCTCCTCCGGGAGCTACACCTTC. It specifies CASTSSGSYTF.

This clone appeared once. The chain has TRBV5-1 and TRBJ2-7; 9 positions match TRBD1. The CDR3 sequence is 14 residues long. Germline CDR1 SGHRS, CDR2 YFSETQ. The J segment lost 2 bases and the V segment lost 3 bases, leaving 3 bases of the junction unmatched. In DNA, the CDR3 is TGCGCCAGCAGCTCCGGGACAGGGACCTACGAGCAGTACTTC. This translates into CASSSGTGTYEQYF.

J is TRBJ2-2 and V is TRBV6-6; D is undetermined. Germline CDR1 reads MNHNY; CDR2 reads SVGAGI (reference sequence). CDR3 length equals 13 residues. Trimming left V 6 bases short and J 6 bases short, with 11 bases between. CDR3 residues: CASSPFMSGELFF. The CDR3 coding sequence is TGTGCCAGCAGCCCCTTTATGTCCGGGGAGCTGTTTTTT.

The V call is TRBV15, the J call TRBJ2-2; 9 bases align to TRBD1. The germline gives CDR1 LNHNV, CDR2 YYDKDF (reference sequence). Trimming took 2 bases from V and 5 from J; bases not matched to a gene: 6. The CDR3 runs 16 residues. This chain's CDR3 is CATSRPGQGRTGELFF. CDR3 coding DNA: TGTGCCACCAGCAGACCGGGACAGGGAAGAACCGGGGAGCTGTTTTTT.

The chain recombines TRBV10-3 with TRBJ2-5, with D possibly being TRBD1 (8 bases). The CDR3 runs to 15 residues. Trimming pared 6 bases from V and 4 bases from J, leaving 18 bases between. Looked up from germline, CDR1 is ENHRY and CDR2 is SYGVKD. In nucleotides, the CDR3 is TGTGCCATCAGATCCGGGACAGGCGGGGGAGAGACCCAGTACTTC. It codes for CAIRSGTGGGETQYF.

The chain has TRBV5-1 and TRBJ2-2, with TRBD1 identical over 7 bases. The CDR3 is 15 residues long. Germline V gene lookup returns CDR1 SGHRS and CDR2 YFSETQ. The V and J ends lost 3 bases and 1 base, in that order; junction bases with no gene match: 3. In DNA form, the CDR3 reads TGCGCCAGCAGCTCGGGACAGCTGAACACCGGGGAGCTGTTTTTT. This encodes CASSSGQLNTGELFF.

The gene calls are TRBV5-1 and TRBJ2-3; D is possibly TRBD1 (6 bases). CDR1 is SGHRS, CDR2 YFSETQ, per germline. The CDR3 extends over 15 amino acids. V lost 3 bases and J lost 6, with 17 bases in between. CDR3 DNA sequence: TGCGCCAGCAGCTCATGGGACAACCCGACGGATACGCAGTATTTT. It specifies CASSSWDNPTDTQYF.

In its sample, this clone was seen a few times. V gene TRBV18 combines with J gene TRBJ1-4; 11 nucleotides agree with TRBD1. Trimming took 3 bases from V and 5 from J; bases not matched to a gene: 11. Looked up from germline, CDR1 is KGHSH and CDR2 is LQKENI. The CDR3 sequence is 18 residues long. The CDR3 is CASSPDRGHKTMNEKLFF. The CDR3 DNA reads as TGTGCCAGCTCACCGGACAGGGGGCACAAAACGATGAATGAAAAACTGTTTTTT.